These 21 T cell receptor beta chains came from one sample sequenced in a study of blood T cell repertoires in COVID-19. Assay: immunoSEQ multiplex PCR; the TCRdb copy retains only in-frame clones and omits some. Found here are about 120,000 clones, more than 75% of them singletons; the top ten hold 3% to 4%. Sequencing input: peripheral blood. The receptors stem from a man aged 60 to 69 with acute or convalescent COVID-19.

Written as DNA, the CDR3 is TGCGCCAGCAGTCAATCGGGTTCCACCATCACGGGACTAGCGGGGAACACCGGGGAGCTGTTTTTT. Residues: CASSQSGSTITGLAGNTGELFF. J is TRBJ2-2 and V is TRBV23-1; TRBD2 matches at 12 bases. TRBV23-1 falls under the ORF class, with uncertain function. The V gene end was trimmed by 0 bases and the J gene end by 1 base; junction bases not matched to a gene: 15. CDR3 length: 22 amino acids.

The chain couples TRBV6-5 to TRBJ1-1; the match to TRBD1 covers 7 bases. The CDR3 runs 13 residues. The V segment lost 6 bases and the J segment 2 bases; nucleotides outside the gene matches: 3. Germline V CDR1 and CDR2: MNHEY, SVGAGI. Written as DNA, the CDR3 is TGTGCCAGCAGGACAGGGTCTAACACTGAAGCTTTCTTT. Protein sequence: CASRTGSNTEAFF.

The gene calls are TRBV29-1 and TRBJ2-1, with TRBD2 matching over 14 bases. The junction had 4 bases not matched to a gene; V was cut back by 5 bases and J by 7 bases. CDR1 is SQVTM and CDR2 is ANQGSEA in the germline V gene. This CDR3 region has 14 residues. In nucleotides, the CDR3 is TGCAGCGTTAGACTAGCGGGAGGGGTAAATGAGCAGTTCTTC. This codes for CSVRLAGGVNEQFF.

This clone was observed a single time. V usage is TRBV29-1 and J usage is TRBJ1-2; the D is unclear. This CDR3 is built from 11 residues. Deletions cut 6 bases from V and 8 bases from J, with 13 bases between. Germline V CDR1 and CDR2: SQVTM, ANQGSEA. In nucleotides, the CDR3 is TGCAGCGTCCGCTCGCCCGGGGGCTACACCTTC. Protein product: CSVRSPGGYTF.

There are a few counts of this clone. The V gene is TRBV9, the J gene TRBJ2-3; 7 bases align to TRBD2. This CDR3 has 15 residues. Germline V gene data show CDR1 as SGDLS and CDR2 as YYNGEE. V was clipped by 1 base and J by 1 base; unmatched bases: 3. CDR3 nucleotide sequence: TGTGCCAGCAGCGTAAGGGGAGGGGGCACAGATACGCAGTATTTT. Its protein product is CASSVRGGGTDTQYF.

In its sample, this clone was seen once. The J gene is TRBJ1-6, the V gene TRBV9, with D unclear. V lost 0 bases to trimming and J lost 5 bases, with 6 bases between them. Germline V CDR1 and CDR2: SGDLS, YYNGEE. The CDR3 runs to 14 residues. CDR3 DNA sequence: TGTGCCAGCAGCGTAGCTGCAGATAATTCACCCCTCCACTTT. Amino acids: CASSVAADNSPLHF.

This chain's CDR3 is CASSQAPGQVNEQYF. Written as DNA, the CDR3 is TGTGCCAGCAGCCAAGCCCCGGGACAGGTCAACGAGCAGTACTTC. V gene TRBV3-1 (or the pseudogene TRBV3-2) combines with J gene TRBJ2-7, with 8 bases matching TRBD1. The CDR3 is 15 amino acids. The J segment lost 5 bases and the V segment lost 1 base, leaving 7 bases of the junction unmatched. Per germline, CDR1 LGHDT and CDR2 YNNKEL (reference sequence).

This clone has a single count. V usage is TRBV27 and J usage is TRBJ1-6; D gene uncertain. The CDR3 has 12 amino acids. Germline values: CDR1 MNHEY, CDR2 SMNVEV (reference sequence). Between the trimmed V and J ends, which lost 1 base and 7 bases, there was a span of 2 bases. CDR3 nucleotides: TGTGCCAGCAGTTTATTAAATTCACCCCTCCACTTT. It yields the protein CASSLLNSPLHF.

Here the CDR3 reads CASSRWDLMVPQGSYNEQFF. CDR3 DNA: TGTGCCAGCAGCCGCTGGGACTTAATGGTCCCTCAAGGCTCCTACAATGAGCAGTTCTTC. This rearrangement joins TRBV7-3 to TRBJ2-1, with a possible D match to TRBD2 (6 bases). Trimming left V 5 bases short and J 0 bases short, with 26 bases between. The CDR3 has 20 residues. Looked up from germline, CDR1 is SGHTA and CDR2 is FQGTGA.

The chain combines TRBV6-6 with TRBJ1-1, with D uncertain. This CDR3 has 14 amino acids. V gave up 2 bases and J gave up 7 bases, with 14 bases separating them. Germline V gene sequence: CDR1 MNHNY, CDR2 SVGAGI (reference sequence). CDR3: CASSYPGENGEAFF. Written as DNA, the CDR3 is TGTGCCAGCAGTTACCCCGGTGAGAACGGTGAAGCTTTCTTT.

V gene TRBV6-5 combines with J gene TRBJ2-3; D is uncertain. This CDR3 contains 13 residues. The germline V gene has CDR1 MNHEY and CDR2 SVGAGI. Trimming cost V 2 bases and J 3 bases, with 6 bases left between them. The CDR3 sequence is CASSYQQTDTQYF. The CDR3 nucleotides are TGTGCCAGCAGTTACCAACAAACAGATACGCAGTATTTT.

In nucleotides, the CDR3 is TGTGCCAGCAGTGCCTCCGGGACTAGAAAAGTAGATACGCAGTATTTT. Amino acids: CASSASGTRKVDTQYF. The rearrangement links TRBV6-4 to TRBJ2-3; 8 bases match TRBD2. The germline gives CDR1 MRHNA, CDR2 SNTAGT. Trimming cost V 4 bases and J 5 bases; bases outside gene matches: 11. The CDR3 length is 16 residues.

The rearrangement joins TRBV19 to TRBJ2-2; TRBD2 aligns across 16 bases. CDR3 length equals 16 residues. V lost 10 bases to trimming and J lost 7 bases; unmatched junction nucleotides: 9. In germline, CDR1 is LNHDA, CDR2 SQIVND (reference sequence). The CDR3 DNA sequence: TGTGCCACCCGGGGACTAGCGGGAGGGCGCGACGGGGAGCTGTTTTTT. Its protein is CATRGLAGGRDGELFF.

The genes are TRBV6-5 and TRBJ2-7; TRBD2 agrees at 7 bases. Per germline, CDR1 MNHEY and CDR2 SVGAGI. The CDR3 contains 15 residues. V shed 8 bases and J 4 bases; nucleotides not matched to a gene: 14. Here the CDR3 reads CASRKRREAIYEQYF. CDR3 bases: TGTGCCAGCCGAAAACGACGGGAGGCGATATACGAGCAGTACTTC.

This clone has a single count. The chain recombines TRBV28 with TRBJ2-2; D uncertain. The CDR3 covers 10 residues. V was shortened by 6 bases and J by 8 bases, with 4 bases between the two germline ends. Germline loops: CDR1 MDHEN, CDR2 SYDVKM. CDR3 protein: CASSRGELFF. As DNA, the CDR3 is TGTGCCAGCAGCAGGGGGGAGCTGTTTTTT.

The chain has TRBV29-1 and TRBJ2-1, with 8 bases matching TRBD2. Germline V lookup: CDR1 SQVTM, CDR2 ANQGSEA. The V segment lost 0 bases and the J segment 9 bases; nucleotides outside the gene matches: 4. The CDR3 covers 13 residues. This CDR3 reads CSVEDLLAGEQFF. Written as DNA, the CDR3 is TGCAGCGTTGAAGATCTCCTAGCGGGTGAGCAGTTCTTC.

The chain combines TRBV7-9 with TRBJ2-2; 7 bases are a match to TRBD1. The CDR3 covers 15 residues. The V gene's germline CDR1 is SEHNR and CDR2 FQNEAQ (reference sequence). With 4 bases clipped from V and 0 bases from J, the junction kept 2 bases outside the gene matches. CDR3 in amino acids: CASSSRGSNTGELFF. The DNA of the CDR3 is TGTGCCAGCAGCTCCAGGGGGTCGAACACCGGGGAGCTGTTTTTT.

The rearrangement uses TRBV5-1 and TRBJ2-7; 10 bases map to TRBD1. Germline V gene data show CDR1 as SGHRS and CDR2 as YFSETQ. The V segment lost 6 bases and the J segment 5 bases; nucleotides outside the gene matches: 8. This CDR3 is built from 14 residues. This chain's CDR3 is CASTRDRGSHEQYF. The CDR3 DNA sequence: TGCGCCAGCACCCGGGACAGGGGAAGCCACGAGCAGTACTTC.

The chain carries TRBV6-5 and TRBJ2-5, with D possibly TRBD2 on 5 matching bases. This CDR3 has 14 amino acids. Trimming removed 5 bases from V and 7 bases from J, with 17 bases in between. Per germline, CDR1 MNHEY and CDR2 SVGAGI. Here the CDR3 reads CASSPGSSRGTQYF. Here the CDR3 DNA reads TGTGCCAGCAGTCCCGGTAGCTCCCGGGGGACCCAGTACTTC.

This clone has a single count. V gene TRBV7-9 combines with J gene TRBJ1-3; TRBD1 matches at 9 bases. Losses at the gene ends were 5 bases for V and 0 bases for J; bases not matched to a gene: 23. This CDR3 comprises 22 residues. Germline lookup yields CDR1 SEHNR and CDR2 FQNEAQ (reference sequence). The CDR3 sequence: CASSSLPGQGTKSPDSGNTIYF. The CDR3 nucleotides read TGTGCCAGCAGCAGCTTACCAGGACAGGGGACCAAATCTCCAGACTCTGGAAACACCATATATTTT.

The chain recombines TRBV18 with TRBJ2-5, with 10 nucleotides matching TRBD1. V lost 6 bases to trimming and J lost 4 bases; unmatched junction nucleotides: 8. In germline, CDR1 is KGHSH, CDR2 LQKENI. This CDR3 region has 15 residues. The CDR3 region has the DNA TGTGCCAGCTCCCGTGACAGGGGGCTGGGAGAGACCCAGTACTTC. Translating it yields CASSRDRGLGETQYF.